Following are 20 T cell receptor beta chains from one sample sequenced in a study of blood T cell repertoires in COVID-19. The assay was immunoSEQ multiplex PCR, and TCRdb's table has in-frame clones only and misses some. The sample yields fewer than 95,000 clones, roughly four fifths seen once. The sample was peripheral blood. Receptor source: a human donor in a cohort sampled during active COVID-19.

This chain uses TRBV11-2 with TRBJ2-7; D might be TRBD2 (7 bases). Germline CDR1 is SGHAT and CDR2 is FQNNGV. CDR3 length: 16 amino acids. Trimming shortened V by 3 bases and J by 5 bases, and 20 bases separated the two germline ends. This CDR3 is CASSFGGGGPPNEQYF. The CDR3, as DNA: TGTGCCAGCAGCTTCGGCGGCGGGGGCCCCCCCAACGAGCAGTACTTC.

CDR3 region: CASSLASRANTEAFF. In nucleotides, the CDR3 is TGTGCCAGCAGCTTAGCGTCCAGGGCGAACACTGAAGCTTTCTTT. The chain has TRBV7-8 and TRBJ1-1, with a weak D call TRBD1 (5 bases). The V end was cut by 0 bases, the J end by 1 base, with 9 bases between. Per the germline V gene, CDR1 is SGHVS and CDR2 is FQNEAQ. The CDR3 sequence is 15 residues long. Drawing the rest from reference TRBV7-8 and TRBJ1-1, the complete variable domain is GAGVSQSPRYKVAKRGQDVALRCDPISGHVSLFWYQQALGQGPEFLTYFQNEAQLDKSGLPSDRFFAERPEGSVSTLKIQRTQQEDSAVYLCASSLASRANTEAFFGQGTRLTVV.

The CDR3 sequence is CASSEGAGRGHIQYF. Here the CDR3 DNA reads TGTGCCAGCAGTGAAGGGGCGGGGCGGGGGCACATTCAGTACTTC. The chain is built from TRBV2 and TRBJ2-4, with D perhaps TRBD2 (7 bases). CDR3 length equals 15 residues. Germline assignment: CDR1 SNHLY and CDR2 FYNNEI. V was shortened by 1 base and J by 8 bases, with 15 bases between the two germline ends.

This clone occurred once. The chain couples TRBV7-2 to TRBJ2-1; 7 bases match TRBD2. Germline V gene lookup returns CDR1 SGHTA and CDR2 FQGNSA. The trim removed 1 base at V and 7 bases at J, leaving 7 bases unmatched. The CDR3 length is 15 residues. The CDR3 loop is CASSLEAGVINEQFF. CDR3 DNA sequence: TGTGCCAGCAGCTTAGAGGCGGGGGTTATAAATGAGCAGTTCTTC. Based on the CDR3 plus reference TRBV7-2 and TRBJ2-1, the full variable domain is GAGVSQSPSNKVTEKGKDVELRCDPISGHTALYWYRQSLGQGLEFLIYFQGNSAPDKSGLPSDRFSAERTGGSVSTLTIQRTQQEDSAVYLCASSLEAGVINEQFFGPGTRLTVL.

V usage is TRBV28 and J usage is TRBJ1-5, with a tentative D call TRBD1 (6 bases). V lost 6 bases, J lost 3 bases, and 12 bases lay in between. Per germline, CDR1 MDHEN and CDR2 SYDVKM. The CDR3 totals 14 residues. As DNA, the CDR3 is TGTGCCAGCAGCCCTACAGGGCCCAATCAGCCCCAGCATTTT. It encodes CASSPTGPNQPQHF. Based on the CDR3 plus reference TRBV28 and TRBJ1-5, the full variable domain is DVKVTQSSRYLVKRTGEKVFLECVQDMDHENMFWYRQDPGLGLRLIYFSYDVKMKEKGDIPEGYSVSREKKERFSLILESASTNQTSMYLCASSPTGPNQPQHFGDGTRLSIL.

This clone has more than one count but fewer than ten. J is TRBJ1-3 and V is TRBV25-1; 8 nucleotides line up with TRBD1. CDR1 and CDR2 (germline): MGHDK, SYGVNS. With V trimmed by 6 bases and J by 2 bases, 3 bases remained unmatched. This CDR3 is built from 14 residues. CDR3 DNA: TGTGCCAGCAGAGTCAGGGGGCCTGGAAACACCATATATTTT. This sequence encodes CASRVRGPGNTIYF.

The chain recombines TRBV7-6 with TRBJ2-2; 9 nucleotides agree with TRBD1. In germline, CDR1 is SGHVS, CDR2 FNYEAQ. V lost 6 bases and J lost 4; bases outside the gene matches: 6. The CDR3 loop spans 15 amino acids. The CDR3 coding sequence is TGTGCCAGCAGTCCGGGACAGGGACTCACCGGGGAGCTGTTTTTT. It encodes CASSPGQGLTGELFF.

The chain employs TRBV5-1 and TRBJ1-5; D gene ambiguous. Germline lookup yields CDR1 SGHRS and CDR2 YFSETQ. CDR3 length: 15 residues. Trimming left V 0 bases short and J 6 bases short, with 13 bases between. CDR3 protein: CASSLGGYWSQPQHF. The CDR3 nucleotides are TGCGCCAGCAGCTTGGGAGGGTACTGGAGTCAGCCCCAGCATTTT.

The chain links TRBV6-6 to TRBJ2-2; perhaps TRBD2 as D (5 bases). The CDR3 totals 14 residues. The V end was cut by 6 bases, the J end by 4 bases, with 12 bases between. From germline, CDR1 is MNHNY and CDR2 SVGAGI (reference sequence). Here the CDR3 DNA reads TGTGCCAGCAGCTATACCCGGGGCACCGGGGAGCTGTTTTTT. Its protein product is CASSYTRGTGELFF.

J is TRBJ1-2 and V is TRBV6-5; 10 nucleotides match TRBD1. The CDR3 is 13 amino acids. The V gene end was trimmed by 6 bases and the J gene end by 8 bases; junction bases not matched to a gene: 6. The germline gives CDR1 MNHEY, CDR2 SVGAGI. This CDR3 is CASRPGQGRGYTF. The CDR3, as DNA: TGTGCCAGCAGGCCGGGACAGGGGCGCGGCTACACCTTC.

In regard to this clone: Other nucleotide sequences from this sample produce the same CDR3. The chain carries TRBV29-1 and TRBJ1-6; 9 positions match TRBD1. Germline V CDR1 and CDR2: SQVTM, ANQGSEA. Trimming removed 7 bases from V and 7 bases from J; junction bases left unmatched: 5. The CDR3 extends over 13 amino acids. The CDR3, as DNA: TGCAGCGGTCGGACAGGGGAAAATTCACCCCTCCACTTT. Protein: CSGRTGENSPLHF.

V usage is TRBV18 and J usage is TRBJ2-1; 7 nucleotides agree with TRBD2. V was clipped by 6 bases and J by 4 bases; unmatched bases: 3. The germline V gene encodes CDR1 KGHSH and CDR2 LQKENI. This CDR3 contains 13 residues. In nucleotides, the CDR3 is TGTGCCAGCTCGGCGGGAGTGTACAATGAGCAGTTCTTC. It yields the protein CASSAGVYNEQFF.

This chain connects TRBV10-3 to TRBJ2-2; 8 nucleotides line up with TRBD2. The CDR3 spans 15 residues. J gave up 0 bases and V 6 bases, and 3 bases lay outside the gene matches. The V gene's germline CDR1 is ENHRY and CDR2 SYGVKD. CDR3 DNA sequence: TGTGCCATCAGACCGGGGGGGTCGAACACCGGGGAGCTGTTTTTT. The encoded protein is CAIRPGGSNTGELFF.

The genes are TRBV7-9 and TRBJ1-4; the match to TRBD1 covers 8 bases. Germline loops: CDR1 SEHNR, CDR2 FQNEAQ (reference sequence). The J segment lost 3 bases and the V segment lost 1 base, leaving 4 bases of the junction unmatched. The CDR3 is 16 residues long. This CDR3 is CASSLGQGTSNEKLFF. The CDR3 nucleotides are TGTGCCAGCAGCTTAGGACAGGGGACTTCTAATGAAAAACTGTTTTTT. The full variable domain, in which reference TRBV7-9 and TRBJ1-4 provide the parts outside the CDR3, is DTGVSQNPRHKITKRGQNVTFRCDPISEHNRLYWYRQTLGQGPEFLTYFQNEAQLEKSRLLSDRFSAERPKGSFSTLEIQRTEQGDSAMYLCASSLGQGTSNEKLFFGSGTQLSVL.

The chain uses TRBV10-3 and TRBJ2-1, with a tentative D call TRBD2 (5 bases). The CDR3 runs to 22 residues. The ends were cut back, 0 bases at V and 2 bases at J, with 29 bases in the middle. CDR1 is ENHRY and CDR2 is SYGVKD in the germline V gene. CDR3 sequence: CAISESVSLSTVASKTYNEQFF. Here the CDR3 DNA reads TGTGCCATCAGTGAGTCGGTTTCTTTGAGTACGGTAGCTAGCAAAACCTACAATGAGCAGTTCTTC.

Only one count was recorded for this clone. The chain employs TRBV20-1 and TRBJ1-5; D is perhaps TRBD1 (6 bases). Germline values: CDR1 DFQATT, CDR2 SNEGSKA (reference sequence). Trimming shortened V by 3 bases and J by 7 bases, and 16 bases separated the two germline ends. The CDR3 has 14 residues. The CDR3 DNA is TGCAGTGCTAGTACGGGACACGGCGGACAGCCCCAGCATTTT. Translated, it gives CSASTGHGGQPQHF.

V is TRBV2 and J is TRBJ2-7; 9 nucleotides agree with TRBD1. Germline V gene data show CDR1 as SNHLY and CDR2 as FYNNEI. V trimming: 4 bases; J trimming: 1 base; junction bases outside the gene matches: 5. The CDR3 has 15 residues. The CDR3 sequence is CASSAYGTGSYEQYF. The CDR3 nucleotides are TGTGCCAGCAGTGCTTATGGGACAGGGTCCTACGAGCAGTACTTC.

The chain is built from TRBV6-5 and TRBJ1-2, with a weak D call TRBD1 (6 bases). Between the trimmed V and J ends, which lost 6 bases and 3 bases, there was a span of 14 bases. CDR3 length equals 14 residues. Germline lookup yields CDR1 MNHEY and CDR2 SVGAGI. The chain's CDR3 is CASRYAGEDYGYTF. The CDR3 DNA reads as TGTGCCAGCAGGTACGCAGGGGAAGACTATGGCTACACCTTC.

V gene TRBV7-9 combines with J gene TRBJ2-5; 10 bases map to TRBD2. V lost 2 bases and J lost 3; bases outside the gene matches: 12. Germline-derived CDR1 and CDR2 are SEHNR and FQNEAQ (reference sequence). CDR3 length: 18 residues. The CDR3 DNA reads TGTGCCAGCAGCTTAATGAGCGGGGGGGCAGTTAAGAAAGAGACCCAGTACTTC. It specifies CASSLMSGGAVKKETQYF.

The table lists this clone with many counts. V usage is TRBV19 and J usage is TRBJ1-2; D possibly corresponds to TRBD1 (6 bases). Germline V CDR1 and CDR2: LNHDA, SQIVND (reference sequence). CDR3 length: 14 residues. With 6 bases removed from V and 0 bases from J, the gap between germline ends came to 11 bases. The CDR3 loop is CASSPQGANYGYTF. In nucleotides, the CDR3 is TGTGCCAGTAGCCCACAGGGAGCTAACTATGGCTACACCTTC.